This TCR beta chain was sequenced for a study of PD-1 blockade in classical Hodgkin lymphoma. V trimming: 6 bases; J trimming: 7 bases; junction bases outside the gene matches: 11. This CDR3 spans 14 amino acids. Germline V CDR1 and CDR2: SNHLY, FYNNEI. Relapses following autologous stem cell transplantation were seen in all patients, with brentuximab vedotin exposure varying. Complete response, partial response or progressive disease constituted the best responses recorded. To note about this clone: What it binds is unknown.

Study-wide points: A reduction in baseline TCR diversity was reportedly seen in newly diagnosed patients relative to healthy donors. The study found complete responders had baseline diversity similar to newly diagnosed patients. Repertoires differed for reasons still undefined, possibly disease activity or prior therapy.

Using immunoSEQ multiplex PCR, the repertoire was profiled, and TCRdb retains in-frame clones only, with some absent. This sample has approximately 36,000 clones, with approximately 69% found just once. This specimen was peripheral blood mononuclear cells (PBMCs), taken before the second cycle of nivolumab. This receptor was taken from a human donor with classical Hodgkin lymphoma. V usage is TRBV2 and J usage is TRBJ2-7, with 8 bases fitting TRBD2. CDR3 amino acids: CASRPGGGLREQYF. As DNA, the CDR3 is TGTGCCAGCAGACCGGGGGGGGGCCTACGGGAGCAGTACTTC.